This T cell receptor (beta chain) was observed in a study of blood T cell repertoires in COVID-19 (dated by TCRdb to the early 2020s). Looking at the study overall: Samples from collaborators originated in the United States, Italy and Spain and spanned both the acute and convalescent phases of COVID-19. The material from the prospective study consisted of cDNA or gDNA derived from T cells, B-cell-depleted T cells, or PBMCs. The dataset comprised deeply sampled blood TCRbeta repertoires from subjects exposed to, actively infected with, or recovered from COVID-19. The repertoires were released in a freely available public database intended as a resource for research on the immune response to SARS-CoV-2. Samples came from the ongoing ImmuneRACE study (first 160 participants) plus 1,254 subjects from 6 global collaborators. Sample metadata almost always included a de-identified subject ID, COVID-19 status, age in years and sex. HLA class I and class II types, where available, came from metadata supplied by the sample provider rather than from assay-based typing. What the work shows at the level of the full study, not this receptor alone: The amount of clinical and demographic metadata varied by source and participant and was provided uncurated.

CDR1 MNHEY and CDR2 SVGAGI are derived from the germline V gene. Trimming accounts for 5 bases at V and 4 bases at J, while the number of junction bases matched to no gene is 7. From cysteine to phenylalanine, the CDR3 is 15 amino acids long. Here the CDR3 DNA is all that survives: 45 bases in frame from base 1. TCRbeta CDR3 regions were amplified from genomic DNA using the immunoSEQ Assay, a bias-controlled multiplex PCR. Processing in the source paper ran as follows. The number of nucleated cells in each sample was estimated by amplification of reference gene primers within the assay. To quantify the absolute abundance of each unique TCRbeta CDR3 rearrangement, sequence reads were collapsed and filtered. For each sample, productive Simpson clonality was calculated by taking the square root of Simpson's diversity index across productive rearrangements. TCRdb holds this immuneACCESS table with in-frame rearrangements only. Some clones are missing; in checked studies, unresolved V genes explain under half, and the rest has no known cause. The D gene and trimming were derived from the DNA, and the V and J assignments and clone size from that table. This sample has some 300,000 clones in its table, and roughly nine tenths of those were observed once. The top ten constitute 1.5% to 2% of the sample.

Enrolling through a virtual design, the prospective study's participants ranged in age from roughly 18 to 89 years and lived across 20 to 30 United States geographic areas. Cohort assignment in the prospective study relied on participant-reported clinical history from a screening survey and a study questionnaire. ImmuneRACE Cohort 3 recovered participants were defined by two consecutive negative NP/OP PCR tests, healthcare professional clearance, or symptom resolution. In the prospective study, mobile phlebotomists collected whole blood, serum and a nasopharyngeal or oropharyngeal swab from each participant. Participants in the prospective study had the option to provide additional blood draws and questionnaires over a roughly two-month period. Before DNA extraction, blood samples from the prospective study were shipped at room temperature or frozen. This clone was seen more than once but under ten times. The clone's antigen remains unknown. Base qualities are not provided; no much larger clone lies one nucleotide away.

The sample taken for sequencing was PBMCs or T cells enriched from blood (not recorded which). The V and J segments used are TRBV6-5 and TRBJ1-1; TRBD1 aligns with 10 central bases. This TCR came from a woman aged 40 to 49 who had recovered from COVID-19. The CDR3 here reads CASSLGQGKVTEAFF. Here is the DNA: TGTGCCAGCAGTCTGGGACAGGGGAAGGTCACTGAAGCTTTCTTT.